This T cell receptor beta chain was profiled in a study of cytomegalovirus exposure and HLA in healthy donors. Study in general: The roughly 130 validation repertoires used the same platform as the roughly 700 first-cohort repertoires (as reported by a later analysis). Overall study findings and caveats: Whilst most TCR sequences proved rare, a subset of public TCRs occurred across many donors. Reports credit the classifier with highly specific, highly sensitive diagnosis of cytomegalovirus status.

A single count supports this clone. Its matching antigen is unknown. The V gene end was trimmed by 5 bases and the J gene end by 0 bases; junction bases not matched to a gene: 4. This CDR3 is built from 14 residues. Germline-derived CDR1 and CDR2 are GTSNPN and SVGIG (reference sequence). Profiled with immunoSEQ multiplex PCR; TCRdb holds only in-frame clones, not every one. The sample includes fewer than 100,000 clones, roughly 93% seen only once; the top ten take roughly 1.9%. V is TRBV30 and J is TRBJ1-3, with TRBD1 matching over 7 bases. The sequencing sample was made of PBMCs. This clonotype was obtained from a man aged 25-45 years in good health and CMV-seronegative. In DNA form, the CDR3 reads TGTGCCTGGGCAGGGGGACACTCTGGAAACACCATATATTTT. This encodes CAWAGGHSGNTIYF. The full variable domain, in which reference TRBV30 and TRBJ1-3 provide the parts outside the CDR3, is SQTIHQWPATLVQPVGSPLSLECTVEGTSNPNLYWYRQAAGRGLQLLFYSVGIGQISSEVPQNLSASRPQDRQFILSSKKLLLSDSGFYLCAWAGGHSGNTIYFGEGSWLTVV.